A single sample is the source of the 5 T cell receptor beta chains below, sequenced in a study of cytomegalovirus exposure and HLA in healthy donors. The PCR had 60 Vbeta and 13 Jbeta primers. Sequencing used immunoSEQ multiplex PCR; TCRdb keeps in-frame clones, though not all of them. This table holds around 150,000 clones, 80% to 85% found once. Sequenced material: PBMCs. The receptors were sampled from a woman aged 50 to 60 in good health and CMV-seropositive.

The chain recombines TRBV7-3 with TRBJ2-3; the D is unclear. The ends were cut back, 4 bases at V and 2 bases at J, with 7 bases in the middle. The CDR3 runs 13 residues. Germline V CDR1 and CDR2: SGHTA, FQGTGA. The CDR3 nucleotides are TGTGCCAGCAGCTCCGCGTCCACAGATACGCAGTATTTT. Protein sequence: CASSSASTDTQYF.

The chain recombines TRBV18 with TRBJ2-3; the D is unclear. The V end was cut by 0 bases, the J end by 2 bases, with 3 bases between. This CDR3 spans 13 amino acids. Germline CDR1 reads KGHSH; CDR2 reads LQKENI. The CDR3 DNA reads TGTGCCAGCTCACCACCCAACACAGATACGCAGTATTTT. Translated, it gives CASSPPNTDTQYF.

This clone came up once. CDR3 sequence: CASSLAGSSYNEQFF. The CDR3 coding sequence is TGTGCCAGCAGTTTAGCGGGGAGCTCCTACAATGAGCAGTTCTTC. The chain has TRBV6-4 and TRBJ2-1; 8 bases agree with TRBD2. V lost 5 bases to trimming and J lost 0 bases; unmatched junction nucleotides: 3. In germline, CDR1 is MRHNA, CDR2 SNTAGT. This CDR3 is built from 15 residues.

The genes are TRBV9 and TRBJ2-5; D unresolved. V lost 0 bases and J lost 2, with 11 bases in between. The CDR3 contains 15 residues. Germline-derived CDR1 and CDR2 are SGDLS and YYNGEE. In nucleotides, the CDR3 is TGTGCCAGCAGCGTAGGGCTAGTGGGTCAAGAGACCCAGTACTTC. This sequence encodes CASSVGLVGQETQYF.

V is TRBV9 and J is TRBJ1-2, with D tentatively TRBD1 (5 bases). The CDR3 totals 14 residues. V lost 0 bases and J 3 bases, leaving 9 bases between the germline ends. The germline V gene has CDR1 SGDLS and CDR2 YYNGEE. In DNA form, the CDR3 reads TGTGCCAGCAGCGTAGTAGACAGTCACTATGGCTACACCTTC. Protein sequence: CASSVVDSHYGYTF.